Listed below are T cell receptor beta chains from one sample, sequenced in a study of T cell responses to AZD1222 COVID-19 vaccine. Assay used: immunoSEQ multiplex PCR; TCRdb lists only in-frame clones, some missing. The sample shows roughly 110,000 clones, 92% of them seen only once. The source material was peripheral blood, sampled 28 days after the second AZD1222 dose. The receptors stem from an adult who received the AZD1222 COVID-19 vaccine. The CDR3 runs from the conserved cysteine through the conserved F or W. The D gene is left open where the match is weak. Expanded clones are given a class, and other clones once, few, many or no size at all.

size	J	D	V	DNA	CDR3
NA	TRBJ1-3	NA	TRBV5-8	TGTGCCAGCAGCTTGGTTTATGGGGCTTCTGGAAACACCATATATTTT	CASSLVYGASGNTIYF
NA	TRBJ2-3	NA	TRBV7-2	TGTGCCAGCAGCCCCCTGGGGCCGAACACAGATACGCAGTATTTT	CASSPLGPNTDTQYF
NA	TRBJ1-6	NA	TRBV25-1	TGTGCCAGTTCCGACAGGAATTCACCCCTCCACTTT	CASSDRNSPLHF
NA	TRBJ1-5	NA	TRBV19	TGTGCCAGTAGCAGCACCGGGGGTAGCAATCAGCCCCAGCATTTT	CASSSTGGSNQPQHF
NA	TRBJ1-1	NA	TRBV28	TGTGCCAGCACCCAATTGGGTACAGTGAACACTGAAGCTTTCTTT	CASTQLGTVNTEAFF
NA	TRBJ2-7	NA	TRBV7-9	TGTGCCAGCAGCCTCCCCGGCCGGGGGAGGACCTACGAGCAGTACTTC	CASSLPGRGRTYEQYF
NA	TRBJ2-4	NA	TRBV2	TGTGCCAGCAGTTGGACGGTAGCCAAAAACATTCAGTACTTC	CASSWTVAKNIQYF
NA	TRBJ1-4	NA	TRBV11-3	TGTGCCAGCAGCCTCGGACCTAATGAAAAACTGTTTTTT	CASSLGPNEKLFF
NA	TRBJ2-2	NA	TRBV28	TGTGCCAGCAGTTTAGGGTTGGGAGCTTTAGCCACCGGGGAGCTGTTTTTT	CASSLGLGALATGELFF
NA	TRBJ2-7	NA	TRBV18	TGTGCCAGCTCACCACCGAGGTCAGGGGCCCTCGAGCAGTACTTC	CASSPPRSGALEQYF
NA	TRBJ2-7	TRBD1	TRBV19	TGTGCCAGTAGTATCGAGGGACAGGGGGCCTACGAGCAGTACTTC	CASSIEGQGAYEQYF
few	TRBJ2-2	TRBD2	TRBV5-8	TGTGCCAGCAGCTTGGTCCGTACTAGCGGGCGCTTT	CASSLVRTSGRF
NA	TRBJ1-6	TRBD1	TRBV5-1	TGCGCCAGCAGCGGTGGACAGGGGGCGTGGGGGTCACCCCTCCACTTT	CASSGGQGAWGSPLHF
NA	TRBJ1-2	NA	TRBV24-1	TGTGCCACCAGTGATTTTTTAGAAGCTAACTATGGCTACACCTTC	CATSDFLEANYGYTF
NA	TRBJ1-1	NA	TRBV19	TGTGCCAGTACCATCGGACCGGCCAGAGAAGCTTTCTTT	CASTIGPAREAFF
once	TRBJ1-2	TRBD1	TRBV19	TGTGCCAGTAGTATAGCGGCAGGGGGGAACTATGGCTACACCTTC	CASSIAAGGNYGYTF
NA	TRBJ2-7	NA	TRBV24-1	TGTGCCACCAGTTATCCCTACGAGCAGTACTTC	CATSYPYEQYF
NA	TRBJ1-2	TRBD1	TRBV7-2	TGTGCCAGCAGGCACGGGACAGGGGATAGCTACACCTTC	CASRHGTGDSYTF
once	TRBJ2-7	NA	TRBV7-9	TGTGCCAGCAGCAACAGGGACGCCACCTACGAGCAGTACTTC	CASSNRDATYEQYF
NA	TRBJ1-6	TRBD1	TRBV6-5	TGTGCCAGCGGGGACAGGGGGTTCGGAAATTCACCCCTCCACTTT	CASGDRGFGNSPLHF
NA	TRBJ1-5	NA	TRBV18	TGTGCCAGCTCACCACCGGGAGGAATAAATCAGCCCCAGCATTTT	CASSPPGGINQPQHF
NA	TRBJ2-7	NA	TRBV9	TGTGCCAGCAGCGTAGGGACGGATACTGCCTACGAGCAGTACTTC	CASSVGTDTAYEQYF
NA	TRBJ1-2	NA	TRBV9	TGTGCCAGCAGCGTAGCCCCTCGAGGTATTAACTATGGCTACACCTTC	CASSVAPRGINYGYTF
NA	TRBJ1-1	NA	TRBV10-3	TGTGCCATCAGTGTGGTCAGGGGGAACACTGAAGCTTTCTTT	CAISVVRGNTEAFF
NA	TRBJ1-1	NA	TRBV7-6	TGTGCCAGCAGCCGATCAGGGGTCACTGAAGCTTTCTTT	CASSRSGVTEAFF
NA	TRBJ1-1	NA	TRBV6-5	TGTGCCAGCAGCTCACGGGGGGGCGTGAACACTGAAGCTTTCTTT	CASSSRGGVNTEAFF
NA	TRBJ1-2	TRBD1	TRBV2	TGTGCCAGCACCCCAACCCGGACAGGGTACGGCTACACCTTC	CASTPTRTGYGYTF
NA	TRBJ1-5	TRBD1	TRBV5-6	TGTGCCAGCAGCAAATACCGGGACAGGGGCCTGTATCAGCCCCAGCATTTT	CASSKYRDRGLYQPQHF
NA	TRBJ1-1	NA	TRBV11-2	TGTGCCAGCAGCGCCGGGACAGAAGCTTTCTTT	CASSAGTEAFF
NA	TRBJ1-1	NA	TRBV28	TGTGCCAGCAGGCACGGACGCCCGAACACTGAAGCTTTCTTT	CASRHGRPNTEAFF
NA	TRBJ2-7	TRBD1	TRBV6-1	TGTGCCAGCAGTGAACCTTTATACGGACAGGGGGTGTACGAGCAGTACTTC	CASSEPLYGQGVYEQYF
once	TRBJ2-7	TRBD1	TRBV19	TGTGCCAGTAGTACTACAGGGGACAGGGGGATTTACGAGCAGTACTTC	CASSTTGDRGIYEQYF
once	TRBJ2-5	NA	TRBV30	TGTGCCTGGAGTCGGGGGATGGAGACCCAGTACTTC	CAWSRGMETQYF
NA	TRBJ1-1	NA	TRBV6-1	TGTGCCAGCAGTGAAGCCAGATTGAACACTGAAGCTTTCTTT	CASSEARLNTEAFF
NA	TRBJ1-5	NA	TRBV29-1	TGCAGCGTCGGATGGGGGGATCATAGCAATCAGCCCCAGCATTTT	CSVGWGDHSNQPQHF
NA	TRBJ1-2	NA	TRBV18	TGTGCCAGCTCACCACCGGCCAGACAGGATGGCTACACCTTC	CASSPPARQDGYTF
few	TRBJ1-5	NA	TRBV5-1	TGCGCCAGCAGCTTACATGGGGTTGGGGATGGGAGTCAGCCCCAGCATTTT	CASSLHGVGDGSQPQHF
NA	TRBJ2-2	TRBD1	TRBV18	TGTGCCAGCTCACGTCTTGGGACAGTGATCGGGGAGCTGTTTTTT	CASSRLGTVIGELFF
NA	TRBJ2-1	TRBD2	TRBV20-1	TGCAGTGCTAGTGGGCGAACTAGCGGGAGGGCGGGTGAGCAGTTCTTC	CSASGRTSGRAGEQFF
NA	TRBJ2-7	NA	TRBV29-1	TGCAGCGCCACGACGTCAGGGTTTATCTACGAGCAGTACTTC	CSATTSGFIYEQYF
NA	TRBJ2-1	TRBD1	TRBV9	TGTGCCAGCAGCGCGACAGGGGAGTCCTACAATGAGCAGTTCTTC	CASSATGESYNEQFF
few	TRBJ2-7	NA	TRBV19	TGTGCCAGTAGTATAAGTGTGGGGGCGAGCTACGAGCAGTACTTC	CASSISVGASYEQYF
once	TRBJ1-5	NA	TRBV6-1	TGTGCCAGCAGTGGATGGGGGAGCAATCAGCCCCAGCATTTT	CASSGWGSNQPQHF